Described below is a single TCR beta chain sequence and its context. High-throughput TCR beta sequencing covered peripheral CD8+ and CD4+ T cells. Negative isolation yielded CD4+ and CD8+ T cells, and FACS enriched TEMRA cells. The data were taken from a study of CD8 T cells in Susac syndrome. Random hexamers served to reverse transcribe roughly 0.45 to 1 ug RNA. TCRdb passed the immunoSEQ multiplex PCR reads through MiXCR, listing each CDR3 protein once. Here the sample spans about 280,000 distinct CDR3 sequences, 70% to 90% being singletons. This clonotype was sampled from a human donor with multiple sclerosis. What was sequenced was CD8+ T cells from PBMCs.

The CDR3 reads CASSLSIAGGRNEQFF. CDR3 DNA sequence: TGTGCCAGCAGCTTATCTATAGCGGGAGGTCGCAATGAGCAGTTCTTC. This rearrangement joins TRBV9 to TRBJ2-1, with 10 bases that match TRBD2. Germline CDR1 SGDLS, CDR2 YYNGEE. V shed 4 bases and J 6 bases; nucleotides not matched to a gene: 10. CDR3 length: 16 amino acids.